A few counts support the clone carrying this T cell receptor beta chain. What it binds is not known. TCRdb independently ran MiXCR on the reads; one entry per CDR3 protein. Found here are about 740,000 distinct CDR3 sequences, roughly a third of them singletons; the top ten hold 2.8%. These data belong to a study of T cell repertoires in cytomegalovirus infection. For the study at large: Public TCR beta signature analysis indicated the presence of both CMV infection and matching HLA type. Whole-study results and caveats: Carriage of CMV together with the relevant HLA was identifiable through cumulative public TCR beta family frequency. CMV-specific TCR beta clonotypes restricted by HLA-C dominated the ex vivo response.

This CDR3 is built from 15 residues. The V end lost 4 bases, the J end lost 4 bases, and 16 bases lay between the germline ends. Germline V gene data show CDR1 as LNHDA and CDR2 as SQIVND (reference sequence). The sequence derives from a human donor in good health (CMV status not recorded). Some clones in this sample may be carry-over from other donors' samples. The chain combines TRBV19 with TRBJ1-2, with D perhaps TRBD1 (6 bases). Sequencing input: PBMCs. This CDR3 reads CASSSTTGRGYGYTF. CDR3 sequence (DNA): TGTGCCAGTAGTAGTACGACAGGTCGGGGCTATGGCTACACCTTC.